This T cell receptor beta chain was recorded in a study of blood T cell repertoires in COVID-19. Germline loops: CDR1 MNHNS, CDR2 SASEGT. V was pared by 3 bases and J by 1 base, with 10 bases between. CDR3 length: 15 residues. Clones were read by immunoSEQ multiplex PCR, and TCRdb kept only the in-frame ones, dropping some. This sample yields fewer than 70,000 clones, of which 80% to 95% are seen a single time; around 4.3% belongs to the top ten. This clone was counted a few times. The receptor comes from a middle-aged man with active COVID-19. The chain employs TRBV6-1 and TRBJ1-5; D is uncertain. The sequenced sample was peripheral blood. The DNA of the CDR3 is TGTGCCAGCAGTGAGACGCTCAGGAGCAATCAGCCCCAGCATTTT. This codes for CASSETLRSNQPQHF.